A single sample is the source of the 2 T cell receptor beta chains below, sequenced in a study of T cells in women clearing cervical HPV infection. Clones were sequenced by immunoSEQ multiplex PCR, and TCRdb holds only the in-frame ones, with some missing. The sample table sets out about 14,000 clones. The source material was blood buffy coat. The receptors were sampled from a woman aged 18 to 75 with a cervical HPV16 infection that either progressed to CIN3+ or cleared (not recorded which).

The CDR3 is CAISESKGSGNQPQHF. The sequenced part of the CDR3 DNA is TGTGCCATCAGTGAGTCTAAGGGTTCGGGCAATCAGCCC. The rearrangement joins TRBV10-3 to TRBJ1-5; D is ambiguous. Sequencing ends 3 residues short of the CDR3 end; the germline J gene provides the rest. The length of the CDR3 is 16 residues. The germline V gene encodes CDR1 ENHRY and CDR2 SYGVKD. Trimming stripped 0 bases from V and 2 bases from J, with 11 bases between.

For this clone: The DNA ends 3 residues before the CDR3 does, and the rest of the CDR3 is filled in from the germline J gene. This chain links TRBV20-1 with TRBJ2-1; weak D call: TRBD1 (6 bases). With 3 bases removed from V and 5 bases from J, the gap between germline ends came to 17 bases. This CDR3 spans 15 amino acids. Germline V lookup: CDR1 DFQATT, CDR2 SNEGSKA (reference sequence). The CDR3 bases that were read are TGCAGTGCTAGTAGGGAACAGGGTGTACACAATGAG. The encoded protein is CSASREQGVHNE. The whole CDR3 region reads CSASREQGVHNEQFF.